Sequencing of this TCR beta chain was carried out in a study of blood T cells in healthy people across ages. This CDR3 is built from 13 residues. The germline gives CDR1 MDHEN, CDR2 SYDVKM. The V and J ends lost 9 bases and 1 base respectively, with 12 bases between them. A second roughly 6 to 11 cycle PCR used barcoded and J-beta primers. TCRdb called the 5' RACE reads again in MiXCR, with one record for every CDR3 protein. The table shows more than 750,000 distinct CDR3 sequences, with almost 30% occurring only once. The data were also submitted as part of a second study, on T cells of mothers and their children. That work states: Material was donated by three healthy Caucasian mothers and their six children.

The chain recombines TRBV28 with TRBJ1-1; possible D gene TRBD1, 6 bases. Sequenced input: blood. The sequence was obtained from a woman aged 40 to 50 in good health. The CDR3 DNA reads as TGTGCCAGTTATATGACAGGGAACACTGAAGCTTTCTTT. Amino acid sequence: CASYMTGNTEAFF. Full variable domain (missing parts from reference TRBV28 and TRBJ1-1): DVKVTQSSRYLVKRTGEKVFLECVQDMDHENMFWYRQDPGLGLRLIYFSYDVKMKEKGDIPEGYSVSREKKERFSLILESASTNQTSMYLCASYMTGNTEAFFGQGTRLTVV.